This is a list of T cell receptor beta chains from one sample in a study of monozygotic twins with inflammatory bowel disease. Using the 5' RACE reads, TCRdb records one entry per CDR3 protein without DNA. The sample holds around 450,000 distinct CDR3 sequences. The material sequenced was blood. The receptors originated from a human donor with ulcerative colitis or Crohn's disease, or a healthy co-twin of an affected twin (not recorded which). Both conserved end residues are part of each CDR3.

TRBV5-1	11	TRBJ2-7	CASSLESEQYF
TRBV3-1	13	TRBJ1-4	CASSQDPVPKLFF
TRBV6-1	14	TRBJ2-6	CASWTGSGANVLTF
TRBV9	16	TRBJ2-2	CASSALGQGDTGELFF
TRBV29-1	11	TRBJ1-4	CSVTQNEKLFF
TRBV12-3/TRBV12-4	12	TRBJ1-2	CASTGGHYGYTF
TRBV5-1	14	TRBJ1-1	CASRPDRGNTEAFF
TRBV20-1	14	TRBJ2-1	CSARVDSGGNEQFF
TRBV5-1	14	TRBJ1-4	CASRESATNEKLFF
TRBV7-6	12	TRBJ2-7	CASSSYLDEQYF